A selection of T cell receptor beta chains follows, all from one sample in a study of shared clonotypes between healthy human individuals. Only in-frame clones appear in the TCRdb table, and some are missing; sequencing was by immunoSEQ multiplex PCR. The sample shows about 680,000 clones, just over 90% of them seen only once. Sequences were obtained from naive CD8+ T cells sorted from blood. The receptors stem from a man younger than 45 in good health. Each CDR3 is given with its conserved first and last residue. Fields, in order: J gene, V gene, D gene, clone size, CDR3 DNA, CDR3 protein. The D gene is left open where the match is weak. Part of the rows lack a size; the others show once, few, many or a class for expanded clones.

TRBJ2-1 TRBV9 TRBD2 . TGTGCCAGCAGCGCACCACAGGGTGATGGACTAGCGGGAGTCAATGAGCAGTTCTTC CASSAPQGDGLAGVNEQFF
TRBJ2-7 TRBV11-3 TRBD2 few TGTGCCAGCAGCTTAGGTCCTAGCGGCTCCTACGAGCAGTACTTC CASSLGPSGSYEQYF
TRBJ2-5 TRBV13 . . TGTGCCAGCCGGACAGACCAAGAGACCCAGTACTTC CASRTDQETQYF
TRBJ2-1 TRBV7-9 . . TGTGCCAGCAGCTTATACCTAGGGCCAAGCGACCCCAATGAGCAGTTCTTC CASSLYLGPSDPNEQFF
TRBJ2-2 TRBV7-6 . few TGTGCCAGCAGCTTACCGAGCGGGGAGCTGTTTTTT CASSLPSGELFF
TRBJ1-1 TRBV21-1 . . TGTGCCAGCAGCAAAGCGGGACGGCTCAACACTGAAGCTTTCTTT CASSKAGRLNTEAFF
TRBJ1-2 TRBV14 . . TGTGCCAGCAGCCAAGATACAACGGGTTCGGGCTACACCTTC CASSQDTTGSGYTF
TRBJ2-1 TRBV4-2 . . TGTGCCAGCAGCCACCCGCAAGGGAGACGTTCCTACAATGAGCAGTTCTTC CASSHPQGRRSYNEQFF
TRBJ2-1 TRBV27 . . TGTGCCAGCAGCACCTACAATGAGCAGTTCTTC CASSTYNEQFF
TRBJ2-1 TRBV13 TRBD1 once TGTGCCAGCAGTGCAAGGGGACAGGGCCTGAATGAGCAGTTCTTC CASSARGQGLNEQFF
TRBJ2-7 TRBV4-2 . . TGTGCCAGCAGCCAGGGAGCGGACTACGAGCAGTACTTC CASSQGADYEQYF
TRBJ1-2 TRBV30 . . TGTGCCTGTTTCCCCCCCGACGAGATAGGCTACACCTTC CACFPPDEIGYTF
TRBJ2-7 TRBV15 TRBD1 . TGTGCCACCTCCCAGGGGGCGGGGTACGAGCAGTACTTC CATSQGAGYEQYF
TRBJ1-2 TRBV5-8 TRBD1 once TGTGCCAGCAGCAAGGACAGGGGGCTCGATGGCTACACCTTC CASSKDRGLDGYTF
TRBJ2-6 TRBV5-1 . . TGCGCCAGCAGCCCCCTGGGGGCTGGGGCCAACGTCCTGACTTTC CASSPLGAGANVLTF
TRBJ2-1 TRBV4-3 TRBD2 . TGCGCCAGCAGACAAATCGCTGGGTCTAGCGGGAAGTACAATGAGCAGTTCTTC CASRQIAGSSGKYNEQFF
TRBJ2-2 TRBV6-4 . few TGTGCCAGCAGTGACTCGAGGCAGACTAACACCGGGGAGCTGTTTTTT CASSDSRQTNTGELFF
TRBJ2-1 TRBV29-1 TRBD2 . TGCAGCGTTGAAGCCTTTTCCCCAGGACTAGGCAATGAGCAGTTCTTC CSVEAFSPGLGNEQFF
TRBJ2-1 TRBV7-2 TRBD2 . TGTGCCAGCAGCGCCCAGGCTGGAGCGGGAGGTACTAACAATGAGCAGTTCTTC CASSAQAGAGGTNNEQFF
TRBJ1-2 TRBV15 . . TGTGCCACCAGCAGAGATCCCCAGGATGGCTACACCTTC CATSRDPQDGYTF
TRBJ1-4 TRBV2 . . TGTGCCAGCAGTGAACTGTATAATGAAAAACTGTTTTTT CASSELYNEKLFF
TRBJ2-7 TRBV6-6 . . TGTGCCAGCAGTTACTCCACTGCCTACGAGCAGTACTTC CASSYSTAYEQYF
TRBJ2-5 TRBV9 . . TGTGCCAGCAGCGTAGATGTGGGACCTCGAAGGGAGACCCAGTACTTC CASSVDVGPRRETQYF
TRBJ1-5 TRBV6-1 . . TGTGCCAGCAGTGAAGGATATGGACAAGTTATAGACAATCAGCCCCAGCATTTT CASSEGYGQVIDNQPQHF
TRBJ2-7 TRBV21-1 . . TGTGCCAGCAGCATACGGACTCCCACCTACGAGCAGTACTTC CASSIRTPTYEQYF
TRBJ1-1 TRBV7-2 TRBD1 once TGTGCCAGCAGCTTAGTATGGGGACAGGGAACTGAAGCTTTCTTT CASSLVWGQGTEAFF
TRBJ2-7 TRBV6-1 . . TGTGCCAGCACCCTAAGGGGCGGAGCCTACGAGCAGTACTTC CASTLRGGAYEQYF
TRBJ2-7 TRBV20-1 . . TGCAGTGCGGGGACCCTCTACGAGCAGTACTTC CSAGTLYEQYF
TRBJ2-1 TRBV9 TRBD2 few TGTGCCAGCAGCGAGGCAGCGGGATACAATGAGCAGTTCTTC CASSEAAGYNEQFF
TRBJ2-7 TRBV13 . . TGTGCCAGCAGCCCTAAAGACTCGCAGCCCGCATCCTACGAGCAGTACTTC CASSPKDSQPASYEQYF
TRBJ2-7 TRBV15 . . TGTGCCACCAGTCCCAGAGGGCTAAGCTCCTACGAGCAGTACTTC CATSPRGLSSYEQYF
TRBJ2-7 TRBV11-2 . . TGTGCCAGCAGCTTATCTCCAGCCTACGAGCAGTACTTC CASSLSPAYEQYF
TRBJ2-5 TRBV13 . . TGTGCCAGCAGCTCCACTAGCTCAGAGACCCAGTACTTC CASSSTSSETQYF
TRBJ2-1 TRBV27 TRBD1 . TGTGCCAGCACCTCACAGGGGACCTACAATGAGCAGTTCTTC CASTSQGTYNEQFF
TRBJ2-7 TRBV4-3 TRBD2 . TGCGCCAGCAGCCAAGGTCGGACTAGCGGGGGTTACGAGCAGTACTTC CASSQGRTSGGYEQYF
TRBJ2-2 TRBV10-3 . few TGTGCCATCAGGGTAGGAGCACAGGGATGGACCGGGGAGCTGTTTTTT CAIRVGAQGWTGELFF
TRBJ2-2 TRBV7-9 . . TGTGCCAGCAGCTTAGCCGGAGGCTCGAACACCGGGGAGCTGTTTTTT CASSLAGGSNTGELFF
TRBJ2-1 TRBV27 TRBD2 . TGTGCCAGCAAGGTAGCGGGCATATACAATGAGCAGTTCTTC CASKVAGIYNEQFF
TRBJ2-2 TRBV9 TRBD2 once TGTGCCAGCAGCGTCCAGCGGGAGGGGGGCACCGGGGAGCTGTTTTTT CASSVQREGGTGELFF
TRBJ1-3 TRBV9 . . TGTGCCAGCAGCGTAGGGACAGCTGGATTGGAAAACACCATATATTTT CASSVGTAGLENTIYF
TRBJ2-7 TRBV2 TRBD2 . TGTGCCAGCGGAGCGGGATCCTACGAGCAGTACTTC CASGAGSYEQYF